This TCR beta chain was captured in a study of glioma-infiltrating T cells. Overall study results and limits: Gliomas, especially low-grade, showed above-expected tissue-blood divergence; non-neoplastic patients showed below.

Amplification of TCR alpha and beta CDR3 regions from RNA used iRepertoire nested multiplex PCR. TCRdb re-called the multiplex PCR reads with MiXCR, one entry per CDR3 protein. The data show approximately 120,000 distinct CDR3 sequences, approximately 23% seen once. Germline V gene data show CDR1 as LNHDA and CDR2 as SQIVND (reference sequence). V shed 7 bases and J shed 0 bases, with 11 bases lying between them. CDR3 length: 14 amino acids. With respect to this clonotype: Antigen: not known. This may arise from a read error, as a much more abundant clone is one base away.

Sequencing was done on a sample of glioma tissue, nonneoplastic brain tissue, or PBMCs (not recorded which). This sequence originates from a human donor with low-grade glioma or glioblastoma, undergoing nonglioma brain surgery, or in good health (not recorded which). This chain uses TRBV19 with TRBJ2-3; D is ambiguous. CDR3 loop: CASNIAGSTDTQYF. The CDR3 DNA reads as TGTGCCAGTAATATTGCCGGGAGCACAGATACGCAGTATTTT.